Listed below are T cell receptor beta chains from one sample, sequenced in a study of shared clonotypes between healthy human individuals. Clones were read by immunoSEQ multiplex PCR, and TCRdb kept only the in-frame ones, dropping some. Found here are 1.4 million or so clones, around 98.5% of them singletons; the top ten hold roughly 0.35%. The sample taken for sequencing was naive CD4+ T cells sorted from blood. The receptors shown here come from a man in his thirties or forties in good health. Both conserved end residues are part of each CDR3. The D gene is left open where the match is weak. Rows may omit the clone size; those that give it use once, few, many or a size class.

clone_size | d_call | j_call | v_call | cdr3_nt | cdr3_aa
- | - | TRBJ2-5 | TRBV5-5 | TGTGCCAGCAGCTTGGCGTCGGAGACCCAGTACTTC | CASSLASETQYF
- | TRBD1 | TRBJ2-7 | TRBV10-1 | TGCGCCAGCAGTGACCACCCTTTAGACAGGGACTACGAGCAGTACTTC | CASSDHPLDRDYEQYF
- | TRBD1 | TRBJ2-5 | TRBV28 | TGTGCCAGCAGTCCCTCGGGACAGGGGTTCCAAGAGACCCAGTACTTC | CASSPSGQGFQETQYF
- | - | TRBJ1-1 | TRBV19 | TGTGCCAGTAGTATTGAATGGGGATCTGTGGACACTGAAGCTTTCTTT | CASSIEWGSVDTEAFF
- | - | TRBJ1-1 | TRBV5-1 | TGCGCCAGCAGCTTGGCCTCTGAGACTGAAGCTTTCTTT | CASSLASETEAFF
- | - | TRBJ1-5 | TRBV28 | TGTGCCAGCAGTTTTGGGGGTCCGGGTCAGCCCCAGCATTTT | CASSFGGPGQPQHF
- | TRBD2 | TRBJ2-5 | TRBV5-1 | TGCGCCAGCAGCCTAAGCGGGAGCCTGGAGGGAGAGACCCAGTACTTC | CASSLSGSLEGETQYF
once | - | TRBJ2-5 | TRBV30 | TGTGCCTGGAATAAGAAGGGGGAAGAGACCCAGTACTTC | CAWNKKGEETQYF
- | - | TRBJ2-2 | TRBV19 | TGTGCCAGTAGTATAGACAAGTACACCGGGGAGCTGTTTTTT | CASSIDKYTGELFF
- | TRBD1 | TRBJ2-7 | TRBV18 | TGTGCCAGCTCACCATTGCTGGGACAGGGGTTCGAGCAGTACTTC | CASSPLLGQGFEQYF
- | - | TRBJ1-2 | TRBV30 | TGTGCCTGGAGAGTCCGGGACTATGGCTACACCTTC | CAWRVRDYGYTF
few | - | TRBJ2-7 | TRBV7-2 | TGTGCCAGCAGCTTCTCCTACGAGCAGTACTTC | CASSFSYEQYF
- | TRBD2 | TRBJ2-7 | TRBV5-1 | TGCGCCAGCAGCTTGCTAGCGGGAGGGGGCGAGCAGTACTTC | CASSLLAGGGEQYF
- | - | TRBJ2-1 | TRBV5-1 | TGCGCCAGCAGCCGGGACCAGATAGTTGATGAGCAGTTCTTC | CASSRDQIVDEQFF
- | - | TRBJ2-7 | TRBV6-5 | TGTGCCAGCAGTTACTCCCAGGACGCTAGGTACTACGAGCAGTACTTC | CASSYSQDARYYEQYF
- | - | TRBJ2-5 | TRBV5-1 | TGCGCCAGCAGCCTCACTCCCCAAGAGACCCAGTACTTC | CASSLTPQETQYF
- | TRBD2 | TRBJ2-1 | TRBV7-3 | TGTGCCAGCAGCTTAACTCCTAGCGGGCTCAATGAGCAGTTCTTC | CASSLTPSGLNEQFF
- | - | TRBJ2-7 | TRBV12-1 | TGTGCCAGCAGCTGCCAGGTTGGACAATGGGATTACGAGCAGTACTTC | CASSCQVGQWDYEQYF
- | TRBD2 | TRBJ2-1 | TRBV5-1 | TGCGCCAGCAACCCGGGACTAGCGGGAGTAGGGGAGCAGTTCTTC | CASNPGLAGVGEQFF
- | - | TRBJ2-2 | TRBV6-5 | TGTGCCAGCAGTAGGTCAATCTCTAGCGAAAGGCTGTTTTTT | CASSRSISSERLFF
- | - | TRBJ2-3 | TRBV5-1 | TGCGCCAGCAGCCAGGATATTAGCACAGATACGCAGTATTTT | CASSQDISTDTQYF
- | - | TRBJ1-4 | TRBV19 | TGTGCCAGTAGTGTCCGAGGGGGAGGAGAAAAACTGTTTTTT | CASSVRGGGEKLFF
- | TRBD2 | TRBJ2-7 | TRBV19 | TGTGCCAGTACCTCTGGAGCGGGAGCATACGAGCAGTACTTC | CASTSGAGAYEQYF
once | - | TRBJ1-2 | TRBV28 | TGTGCCAGCAGTACAGACAGGTTGGGTCGTGAGCACACCTTC | CASSTDRLGREHTF
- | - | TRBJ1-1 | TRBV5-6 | TGTGCCAGCAGCTTGGTCAGGGACCGGAACACTGAAGCTTTCTTT | CASSLVRDRNTEAFF
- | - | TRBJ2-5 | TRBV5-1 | TGCGCCAGCAGCTCTGCCCAGGGTAACGTCCAAGAGACCCAGTACTTC | CASSSAQGNVQETQYF
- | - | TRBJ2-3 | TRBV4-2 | TGTGCCAGCAGCCAAGAGGGGGTGGGCACAGATACGCAGTATTTT | CASSQEGVGTDTQYF
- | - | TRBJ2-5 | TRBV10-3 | TGTGCCATCAGTGAAGGGGCTACCCAAGAGACCCAGTACTTC | CAISEGATQETQYF
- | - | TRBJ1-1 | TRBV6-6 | TGTGCCAGCAGCAATTCCGACACTGAAGCTTTCTTT | CASSNSDTEAFF
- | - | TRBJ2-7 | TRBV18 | TGTGCCAGCTCACCACCCGGTACATACTTCTACGAGCAGTACTTC | CASSPPGTYFYEQYF
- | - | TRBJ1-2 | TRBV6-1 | TGTGCCAGCAATGAACCCCGGGACGCCAAAAAGCGGCATGGCTACACCTTC | CASNEPRDAKKRHGYTF
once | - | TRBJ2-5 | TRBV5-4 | TGTGCCAGCAGCTTTGCGGGCCTCCAAGAGACCCAGTACTTC | CASSFAGLQETQYF
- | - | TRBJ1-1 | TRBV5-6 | TGTGCCAGCAGCTTGTTTGGTCGGTATAGCACTGAAGCTTTCTTT | CASSLFGRYSTEAFF
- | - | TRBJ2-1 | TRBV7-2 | TGTGCCAGCAGCTTTGATCTTTTTGGGACTGGGTTCGATGAGCAGTTCTTC | CASSFDLFGTGFDEQFF
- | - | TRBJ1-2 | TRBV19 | TGTGCCAGTATTGCTTCCGATCATGGCTACACCTTC | CASIASDHGYTF
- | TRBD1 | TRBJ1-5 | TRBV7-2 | TGTGCCAGCAGTCCAGGGGGTGGCAATCAGCCCCAGCATTTT | CASSPGGGNQPQHF
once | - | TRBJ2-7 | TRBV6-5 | TGTGCCAGCAGCCGCCGGACAGACTACGAGCAGTACTTC | CASSRRTDYEQYF
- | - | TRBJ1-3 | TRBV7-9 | TGTGCCAGCAGCAACAACAGAGAGGTCTACCTACTTGGAAACACCATATATTTT | CASSNNREVYLLGNTIYF
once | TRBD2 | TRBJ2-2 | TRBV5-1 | TGCGCCAGCAGCTTGTGGCCTAGCGGGATCGTGTCGAACACCGGGGAGCTGTTTTTT | CASSLWPSGIVSNTGELFF
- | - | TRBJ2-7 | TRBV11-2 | TGTGCCAGCAGCTTAGTCGGACAGCCCGTCTCTGGGCAGTACTTC | CASSLVGQPVSGQYF
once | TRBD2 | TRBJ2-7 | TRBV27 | TGTGCCAGCAGACCCGGGACTAGCGGGAGTAGGTACGAGCAGTACTTC | CASRPGTSGSRYEQYF
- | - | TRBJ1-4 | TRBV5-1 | TGCGCCAGCAGCGAAAGTAGGCCTGAGGTGCTGTTTTTT | CASSESRPEVLFF
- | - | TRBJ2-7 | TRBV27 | TGTGCCAGCTCCACCCCCTACGAGCAGTACTTC | CASSTPYEQYF
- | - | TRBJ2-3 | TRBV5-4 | TGTGCCAGCAGCGCCAAGTCGGGGAGATTTTTGGCAGATACGCAGTATTTT | CASSAKSGRFLADTQYF
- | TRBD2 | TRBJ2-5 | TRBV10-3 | TGTGCCATCAGTGACTCCGATCCTGGGACTACGTACGAGACCCAGTACTTC | CAISDSDPGTTYETQYF